The present TCR beta chain was sequenced within a study of T cells in localized non-small cell lung cancer. Study-wide points: Uninvolved adjacent lung had more T cell clonality than any other tissue, topping tumor. Greater blood T cell density accompanied longer overall survival. The appearance of a median about 62 of the top 100 tumor clones was seen in adjacent lung. Heterogeneity remains possible because sequencing was limited to only one tumor region.

In the case of this clone: What it binds is not known.

Repertoires were generated with immunoSEQ multiplex PCR, while TCRdb's copy carries only in-frame clones and drops some. The data show 35,000 to 50,000 clones, approximately 84% seen once. V lost 5 bases and J 0 bases, leaving 10 bases between the germline ends. Germline CDR1 and CDR2: SGHVS and FQNEAQ. The CDR3 covers 14 residues. The TCR originated in a man aged 40-75 years with stage I lung adenocarcinoma. The rearrangement links TRBV7-8 to TRBJ1-2; TRBD1 might be the D (6 bases). This specimen was peripheral blood, taken before any cancer treatment. CDR3 loop: CASSQTGSNYGYTF. CDR3 sequence (DNA): TGTGCCAGCAGCCAGACAGGCTCTAACTATGGCTACACCTTC.